The rows below give T cell receptor beta chains drawn from one sample of a study of T cell responses to AZD1222 COVID-19 vaccine. Assay: immunoSEQ multiplex PCR; the TCRdb copy retains only in-frame clones and omits some. The sample lists tens of thousands of clones, 89% seen once, with around 13% in the top ten. The sample consisted of peripheral blood, taken 28 days after the second AZD1222 dose. The source is an adult who received the AZD1222 COVID-19 vaccine. Each CDR3 is given with its conserved first and last residue. D genes are given only for firm matches. The size field is filled for only some rows; it gives once, few, many or a size class.

j_gene: TRBJ1-5
v_gene: TRBV19
d_gene: NA
abundance: NA
CDR3nt: TGTGCCGCGGCACAGGGAATTAGCAATCAGCCCCAGCATTTT
CDR3aa: CAAAQGISNQPQHF

j_gene: TRBJ2-1
v_gene: TRBV5-1
d_gene: TRBD2
abundance: NA
CDR3nt: TGCGCCAGCGGGGCTAGCGGGAGGTCGTGGGACAATGAGCAGTTCTTC
CDR3aa: CASGASGRSWDNEQFF

j_gene: TRBJ2-2
v_gene: TRBV11-1
d_gene: TRBD2
abundance: NA
CDR3nt: TGTGCCAGCAGCGCAAGCGGGAGGGCCGGGGAGCTGTTTTTT
CDR3aa: CASSASGRAGELFF

j_gene: TRBJ2-3
v_gene: TRBV19
d_gene: NA
abundance: NA
CDR3nt: TGTGCCAGTAGCGAAATTCGGGGCTCCCACACAGATACGCAGTATTTT
CDR3aa: CASSEIRGSHTDTQYF

j_gene: TRBJ1-5
v_gene: TRBV7-9
d_gene: NA
abundance: NA
CDR3nt: TGTGCCAGCAGCTTGAGGGGCGGAGGGGCAGAGAATCAGCCCCAGCATTTT
CDR3aa: CASSLRGGGAENQPQHF

j_gene: TRBJ1-2
v_gene: TRBV7-9
d_gene: TRBD1
abundance: NA
CDR3nt: TGTGCCAGCAGCAAAACCGACAGGGCTGGCTACACCTTC
CDR3aa: CASSKTDRAGYTF

j_gene: TRBJ1-3
v_gene: TRBV7-8
d_gene: NA
abundance: NA
CDR3nt: TGTGCCAGCAGCTCTAGCAGGTCCGGAAACACCATATATTTT
CDR3aa: CASSSSRSGNTIYF

j_gene: TRBJ2-7
v_gene: TRBV7-9
d_gene: NA
abundance: NA
CDR3nt: TGTGCCAGCAGCCCCCGCCTGGGGGCGCCCTACGAGCAGTACTTC
CDR3aa: CASSPRLGAPYEQYF

j_gene: TRBJ2-3
v_gene: TRBV27
d_gene: TRBD2
abundance: NA
CDR3nt: TGTGCCAGCAGTTTGGATTGGCTAGCGGGTCTCACAGATACGCAGTATTTT
CDR3aa: CASSLDWLAGLTDTQYF

j_gene: TRBJ2-7
v_gene: TRBV4-1
d_gene: NA
abundance: NA
CDR3nt: TGCGCCAGCAGCCAAGATAGGGCTAGCGTGGGCGAGCAGTACTTC
CDR3aa: CASSQDRASVGEQYF

j_gene: TRBJ2-2
v_gene: TRBV19
d_gene: NA
abundance: NA
CDR3nt: TGTGCCTCCTTTGGGCGACCTTACACCGGGGAGCTGTTTTTT
CDR3aa: CASFGRPYTGELFF

j_gene: TRBJ2-1
v_gene: TRBV12-3/TRBV12-4
d_gene: NA
abundance: NA
CDR3nt: TGTGCCAGCAGTTTGGTAGCTTACAATGAGCAGTTCTTC
CDR3aa: CASSLVAYNEQFF

j_gene: TRBJ1-5
v_gene: TRBV19
d_gene: NA
abundance: NA
CDR3nt: TGTGCCAGTAGTATCGGCCACAATCAGCCCCAGCATTTT
CDR3aa: CASSIGHNQPQHF

j_gene: TRBJ1-2
v_gene: TRBV12-3/TRBV12-4
d_gene: NA
abundance: NA
CDR3nt: TGTGCCAGCAGTTTAGGAGCCTATGGCTACACCTTC
CDR3aa: CASSLGAYGYTF

j_gene: TRBJ1-4
v_gene: TRBV5-8
d_gene: TRBD1
abundance: NA
CDR3nt: TGTGCCAGCAGCTTGGGGGGACAGAGATCCGAAAAACTGTTTTTT
CDR3aa: CASSLGGQRSEKLFF

j_gene: TRBJ2-1
v_gene: TRBV6-1
d_gene: TRBD2
abundance: NA
CDR3nt: TGTGCCAGCAGTGAAGCCCCGGGACTAGCCCACAATGAGCAGTTCTTC
CDR3aa: CASSEAPGLAHNEQFF

j_gene: TRBJ2-1
v_gene: TRBV2
d_gene: TRBD1
abundance: NA
CDR3nt: TGTGCCAGCCGCCGGGACAGCAATATGAATGAGCAGTTCTTC
CDR3aa: CASRRDSNMNEQFF

j_gene: TRBJ2-3
v_gene: TRBV27
d_gene: NA
abundance: NA
CDR3nt: TGTGCCAGCAGCGCCCCCGGCCTTAGCGCCACAGATACGCAGTATTTT
CDR3aa: CASSAPGLSATDTQYF

j_gene: TRBJ1-5
v_gene: TRBV27
d_gene: NA
abundance: NA
CDR3nt: TGTGCCAGCAGTTTAGCACGGCTTAGCAATCAGCCCCAGCATTTT
CDR3aa: CASSLARLSNQPQHF

j_gene: TRBJ1-1
v_gene: TRBV6-4
d_gene: NA
abundance: once
CDR3nt: TGTGCCAGCAGTGAGGGATTCAACACTGAAGCTTTCTTT
CDR3aa: CASSEGFNTEAFF

j_gene: TRBJ1-1
v_gene: TRBV2
d_gene: TRBD1
abundance: NA
CDR3nt: TGTGCCAGCAGGGGGACAGGTCAAGGTACTGAAGCTTTCTTT
CDR3aa: CASRGTGQGTEAFF

j_gene: TRBJ1-2
v_gene: TRBV5-8
d_gene: NA
abundance: NA
CDR3nt: TGTGCCAGCAGCTCTATTTCGGTGGGAGGCTACACCTTC
CDR3aa: CASSSISVGGYTF

j_gene: TRBJ2-3
v_gene: TRBV19
d_gene: NA
abundance: NA
CDR3nt: TGTGCCAGTAGTGCGTACAGGGAAACAGATACGCAGTATTTT
CDR3aa: CASSAYRETDTQYF

j_gene: TRBJ2-7
v_gene: TRBV12-3/TRBV12-4
d_gene: NA
abundance: NA
CDR3nt: TGTGCCAGTAGCAGGGTAGGGTATTACGAGCAGTACTTC
CDR3aa: CASSRVGYYEQYF

j_gene: TRBJ1-1
v_gene: TRBV9
d_gene: NA
abundance: NA
CDR3nt: TGTGCCAGCAGCGTAGATCCGGGGATAGGGAGGACTGAAGCTTTCTTT
CDR3aa: CASSVDPGIGRTEAFF

j_gene: TRBJ2-2
v_gene: TRBV29-1
d_gene: NA
abundance: NA
CDR3nt: TGCAGCGTTGAAGGTGCCGGGGAGCTGTTTTTT
CDR3aa: CSVEGAGELFF

j_gene: TRBJ2-5
v_gene: TRBV2
d_gene: NA
abundance: NA
CDR3nt: TGTGCCAGCAGTGAGTTGAGGGCAGAGACCCAGTACTTC
CDR3aa: CASSELRAETQYF

j_gene: TRBJ1-1
v_gene: TRBV7-9
d_gene: NA
abundance: NA
CDR3nt: TGTGCCAGCAGCCTGGAGGGGGACACTGAAGCTTTCTTT
CDR3aa: CASSLEGDTEAFF

j_gene: TRBJ1-1
v_gene: TRBV7-8
d_gene: TRBD1
abundance: NA
CDR3nt: TGTGCCAGCAGCCGGGACAGGATGAACACTGAAGCTTTCTTT
CDR3aa: CASSRDRMNTEAFF

j_gene: TRBJ1-1
v_gene: TRBV29-1
d_gene: TRBD1
abundance: NA
CDR3nt: TGCAGCGTTGAGGGGACAGGGGGTCTGGACACTGAAGCTTTCTTT
CDR3aa: CSVEGTGGLDTEAFF

j_gene: TRBJ2-7
v_gene: TRBV5-6
d_gene: TRBD2
abundance: NA
CDR3nt: TGTGCCAGCAGCTTAGGCGGGAGCCCCTACGAGCAGTACTTC
CDR3aa: CASSLGGSPYEQYF

j_gene: TRBJ2-5
v_gene: TRBV12-3/TRBV12-4
d_gene: NA
abundance: NA
CDR3nt: TGTGCCAGCAGTTTCACTCAAGAGACCCAGTACTTC
CDR3aa: CASSFTQETQYF

j_gene: TRBJ2-2
v_gene: TRBV11-2
d_gene: NA
abundance: NA
CDR3nt: TGTGCCAGCAGCTTCAGCCAGCTGCTCACCGGGGAGCTGTTTTTT
CDR3aa: CASSFSQLLTGELFF

j_gene: TRBJ1-5
v_gene: TRBV12-5
d_gene: NA
abundance: NA
CDR3nt: TGTGCTAGTGGTTTAGCATCTACAGGGCTCAATCAGCCCCAGCATTTT
CDR3aa: CASGLASTGLNQPQHF

j_gene: TRBJ1-2
v_gene: TRBV6-5
d_gene: TRBD1
abundance: NA
CDR3nt: TGTGCCAGTCGGGACAGCAAGACCTCTAACTATGGCTACACCTTC
CDR3aa: CASRDSKTSNYGYTF